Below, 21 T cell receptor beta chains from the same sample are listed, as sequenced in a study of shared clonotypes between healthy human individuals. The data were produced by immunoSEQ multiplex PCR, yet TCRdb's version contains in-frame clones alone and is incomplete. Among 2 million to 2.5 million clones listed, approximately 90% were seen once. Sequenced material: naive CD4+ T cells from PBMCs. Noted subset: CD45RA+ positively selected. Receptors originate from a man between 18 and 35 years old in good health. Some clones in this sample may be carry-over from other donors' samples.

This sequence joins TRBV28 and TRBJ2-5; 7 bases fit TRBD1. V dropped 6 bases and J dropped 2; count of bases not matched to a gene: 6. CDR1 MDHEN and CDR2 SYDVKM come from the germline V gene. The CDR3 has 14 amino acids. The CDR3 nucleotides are TGTGCCAGCAGGGTCTCAGGGGGACAAGAGACCCAGTACTTC. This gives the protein CASRVSGGQETQYF.

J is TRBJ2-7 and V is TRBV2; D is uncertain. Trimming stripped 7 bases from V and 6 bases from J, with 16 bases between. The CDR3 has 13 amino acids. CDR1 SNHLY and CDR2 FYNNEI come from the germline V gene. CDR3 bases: TGTGCCAGCACCCTTGACCAATCCGCCGAGCAGTACTTC. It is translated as CASTLDQSAEQYF.

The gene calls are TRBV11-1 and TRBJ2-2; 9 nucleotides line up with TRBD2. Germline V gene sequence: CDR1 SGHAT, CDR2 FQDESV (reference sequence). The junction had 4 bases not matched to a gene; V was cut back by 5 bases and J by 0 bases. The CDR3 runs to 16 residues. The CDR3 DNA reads TGTGCCAGCAGCCGGGCTAGCGGGACGAACACCGGGGAGCTGTTTTTT. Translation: CASSRASGTNTGELFF.

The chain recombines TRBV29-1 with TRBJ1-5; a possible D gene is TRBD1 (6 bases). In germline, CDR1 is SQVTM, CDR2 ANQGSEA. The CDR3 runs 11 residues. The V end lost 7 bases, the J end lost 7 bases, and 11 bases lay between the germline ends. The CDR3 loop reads CSAGQGQPQHF. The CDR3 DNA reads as TGCAGCGCCGGCCAGGGGCAGCCCCAGCATTTT.

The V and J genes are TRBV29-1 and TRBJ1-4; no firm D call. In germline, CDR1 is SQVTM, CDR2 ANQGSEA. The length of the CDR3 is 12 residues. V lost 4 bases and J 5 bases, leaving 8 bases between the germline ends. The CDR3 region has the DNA TGCAGCGTTGCGAGGCAAAATGAAAAACTGTTTTTT. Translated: CSVARQNEKLFF.

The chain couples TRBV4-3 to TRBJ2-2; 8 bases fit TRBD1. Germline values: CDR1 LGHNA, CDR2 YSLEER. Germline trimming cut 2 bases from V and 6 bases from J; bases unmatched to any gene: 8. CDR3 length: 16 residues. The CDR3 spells CASSQRMTGVAGELFF. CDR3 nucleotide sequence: TGCGCCAGCAGCCAAAGAATGACAGGGGTCGCCGGGGAGCTGTTTTTT.

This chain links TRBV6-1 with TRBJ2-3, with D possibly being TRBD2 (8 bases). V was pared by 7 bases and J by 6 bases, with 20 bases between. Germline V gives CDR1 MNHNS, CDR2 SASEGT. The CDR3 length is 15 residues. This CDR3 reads CASTQGVAGYDTQYF. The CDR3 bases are TGTGCCAGCACCCAGGGGGTAGCGGGATACGATACGCAGTATTTT.

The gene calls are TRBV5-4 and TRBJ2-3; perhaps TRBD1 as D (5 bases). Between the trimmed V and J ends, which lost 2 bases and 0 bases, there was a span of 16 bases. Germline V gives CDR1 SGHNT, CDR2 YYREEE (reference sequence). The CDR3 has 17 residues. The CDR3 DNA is TGTGCCAGCAGCTTCAAGTTCGGACAAGTTAGCACAGATACGCAGTATTTT. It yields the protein CASSFKFGQVSTDTQYF.

CDR3 residues: CASSLKSGGNNEQFF. CDR3 DNA: TGCGCCAGCAGCTTGAAAAGCGGGGGAAACAATGAGCAGTTCTTC. This sequence joins TRBV5-1 and TRBJ2-1; 8 bases are shared with TRBD2. Trimming at V came to 1 base and at J to 5 bases, leaving 5 bases not matched to a gene. Germline values: CDR1 SGHRS, CDR2 YFSETQ. The CDR3 is made up of 15 amino acids.

CDR3 DNA: TGCGCCAGCAGTGAGTCCGCCAGGAGGGAAACCCACACCGGGGAGCTGTTTTTT. Its protein product is CASSESARRETHTGELFF. The chain has TRBV10-1 and TRBJ2-2; D might be TRBD2 (6 bases). Trimming took 0 bases from V and 3 from J, leaving 17 bases between them. This CDR3 contains 18 residues. Germline V gene lookup returns CDR1 WNHNN and CDR2 SYGVQD (reference sequence).

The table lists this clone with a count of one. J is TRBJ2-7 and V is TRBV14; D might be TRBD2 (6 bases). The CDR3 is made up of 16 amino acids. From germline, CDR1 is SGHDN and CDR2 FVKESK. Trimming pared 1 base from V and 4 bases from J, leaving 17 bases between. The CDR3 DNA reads TGTGCCAGCAGCCAAGGGGACGGGAGAGGTCTTTACGAGCAGTACTTC. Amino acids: CASSQGDGRGLYEQYF.

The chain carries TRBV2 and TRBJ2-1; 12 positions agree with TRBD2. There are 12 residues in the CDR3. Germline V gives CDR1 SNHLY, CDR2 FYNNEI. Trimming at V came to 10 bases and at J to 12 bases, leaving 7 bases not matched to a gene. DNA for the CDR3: TGTGCCACCCGACTAGCGGGAGTCCCGCAGTTCTTC. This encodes CATRLAGVPQFF.

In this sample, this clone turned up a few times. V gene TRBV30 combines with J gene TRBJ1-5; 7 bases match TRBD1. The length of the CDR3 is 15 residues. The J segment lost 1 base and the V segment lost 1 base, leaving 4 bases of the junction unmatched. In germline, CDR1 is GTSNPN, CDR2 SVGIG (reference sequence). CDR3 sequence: CAWSGQGFSNQPQHF. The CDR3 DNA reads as TGTGCCTGGAGTGGACAGGGATTCAGCAATCAGCCCCAGCATTTT.

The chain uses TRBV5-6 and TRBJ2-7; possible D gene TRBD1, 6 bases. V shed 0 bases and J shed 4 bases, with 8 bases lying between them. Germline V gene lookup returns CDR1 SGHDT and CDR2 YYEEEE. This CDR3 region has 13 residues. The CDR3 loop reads CASSLDREYEQYF. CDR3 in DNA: TGTGCCAGCAGCTTGGACAGGGAGTACGAGCAGTACTTC.

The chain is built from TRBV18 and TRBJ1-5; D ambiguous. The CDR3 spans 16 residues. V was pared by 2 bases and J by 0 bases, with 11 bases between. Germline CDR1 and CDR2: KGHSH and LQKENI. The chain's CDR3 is CASSPSRANSNQPQHF. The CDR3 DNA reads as TGTGCCAGCTCACCATCACGGGCCAATAGCAATCAGCCCCAGCATTTT.

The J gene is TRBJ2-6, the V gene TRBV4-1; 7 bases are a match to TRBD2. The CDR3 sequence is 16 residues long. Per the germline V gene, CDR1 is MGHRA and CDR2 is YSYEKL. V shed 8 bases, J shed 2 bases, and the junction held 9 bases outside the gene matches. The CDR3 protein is CASHAGGRAGANVLTF. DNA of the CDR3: TGCGCCAGCCATGCCGGCGGGAGAGCTGGGGCCAACGTCCTGACTTTC.

The DNA for the CDR3 is TGTGCCAGTTACCCTTCGGACAGGGGGCCCGGTGGCTACACCTTC. As protein: CASYPSDRGPGGYTF. The genes are TRBV19 and TRBJ1-2, with TRBD1 matching over 11 bases. The germline V gene has CDR1 LNHDA and CDR2 SQIVND (reference sequence). The CDR3 spans 15 residues. The V and J ends lost 8 bases and 7 bases, in that order; junction bases with no gene match: 12. Full variable domain (rest looked up from reference TRBV19 and TRBJ1-2): DGGITQSPKYLFRKEGQNVTLSCEQNLNHDAMYWYRQDPGQGLRLIYYSQIVNDFQKGDIAEGYSVSREKKESFPLTVTSAQKNPTAFYLCASYPSDRGPGGYTFGSGTRLTVV.

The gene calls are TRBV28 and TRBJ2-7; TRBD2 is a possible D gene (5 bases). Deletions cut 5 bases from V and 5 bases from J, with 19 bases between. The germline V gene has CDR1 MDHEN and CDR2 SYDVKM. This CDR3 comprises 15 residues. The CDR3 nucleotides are TGTGCCAGCAGTCCTCATGGAGGCGGAACAAACGAGCAGTACTTC. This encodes CASSPHGGGTNEQYF.

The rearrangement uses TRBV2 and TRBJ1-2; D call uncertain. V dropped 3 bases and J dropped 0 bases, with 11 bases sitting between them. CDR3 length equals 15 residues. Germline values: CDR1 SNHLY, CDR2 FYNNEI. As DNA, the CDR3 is TGTGCCAGCAGTGAGAACGGCAGAACTAACTATGGCTACACCTTC. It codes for CASSENGRTNYGYTF. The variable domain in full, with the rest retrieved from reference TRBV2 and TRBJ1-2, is EPEVTQTPSHQVTQMGQEVILRCVPISNHLYFYWYRQILGQKVEFLVSFYNNEISEKSEIFDDQFSVERPDGSNFTLKIRSTKLEDSAMYFCASSENGRTNYGYTFGSGTRLTVV.

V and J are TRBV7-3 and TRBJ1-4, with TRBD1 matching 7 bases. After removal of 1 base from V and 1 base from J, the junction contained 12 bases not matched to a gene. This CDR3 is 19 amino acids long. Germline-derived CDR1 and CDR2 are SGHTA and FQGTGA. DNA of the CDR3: TGTGCCAGCAGCTTAAAGAGACAGGGAGGTTCAGGAACTAATGAAAAACTGTTTTTT. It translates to CASSLKRQGGSGTNEKLFF.

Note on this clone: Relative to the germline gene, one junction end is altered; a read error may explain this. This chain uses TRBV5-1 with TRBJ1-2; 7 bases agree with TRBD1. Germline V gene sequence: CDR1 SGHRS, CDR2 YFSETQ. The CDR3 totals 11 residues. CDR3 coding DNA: TGCGCCAGCAGCTTGCCACCGGGACAGCACTTC. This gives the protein CASSLPPGQHF.